This T cell receptor (beta chain) was obtained from a study of a mutant IDH1 vaccine in newly diagnosed glioma. Time point: week 47, end of study. Alongside topical imiquimod, each dose of vaccine comprised 300 ug of mutant IDH1 20-mer peptide. Method: immunoSEQ multiplex PCR; TCRdb's copy keeps in-frame clones and lacks some. The sample yields roughly 35,000 clones, roughly 70% seen once. The CDR3 sequence is 15 residues long. J was trimmed by 3 bases and V by 2 bases; bases with no gene match: 5. CDR1 is MNHEY and CDR2 is SVGAGI in the germline V gene. Regarding this clone: Antigen: not known.

This sample comprised PBMCs, obtained from a glioma patient whose treatment included an IDH1 peptide vaccine. This TCR came from a man between 35 and 55 years old with glioma. The J gene is TRBJ1-2, the V gene TRBV6-5; TRBD1 aligns across 8 bases. The CDR3 reads CASSYPGTGYYGYTF. CDR3 nucleotides: TGTGCCAGCAGTTACCCCGGGACAGGCTACTATGGCTACACCTTC.